This TCR beta chain comes out of a study of control samples from healthy donors and cancer patients. Per germline, CDR1 DFQATT and CDR2 SNEGSKA (reference sequence). Germline trimming cut 6 bases from V and 4 bases from J; bases unmatched to any gene: 3. This CDR3 is built from 11 residues. Sequencing used immunoSEQ multiplex PCR; TCRdb keeps in-frame clones, though not all of them. This sample has more than 65,000 clones, with 83% found just once. V gene TRBV20-1 combines with J gene TRBJ2-7, with 7 positions matching TRBD2. The origin of this receptor is a man in his 60s in good health. Sequences were obtained from blood. CDR3 sequence (DNA): TGCAGTGCCCTGGGGGGGTACGAGCAGTACTTC. Translating gives CSALGGYEQYF.